These 17 T cell receptor beta chains share one sample of origin, sequenced in a study of T cells in women clearing cervical HPV infection. The table came from immunoSEQ multiplex PCR; TCRdb's copy has only in-frame clones and leaves some out. Its clone listing holds about 46,000 clones. Sample: blood buffy coat. These receptors originate from a woman between 18 and 70 years old with a cervical HPV16 infection that either progressed to CIN3+ or cleared (not recorded which).

A note on this clone: The read ends 3 residues before the CDR3 terminus; that terminus is restored from the germline J gene. This chain joins TRBV20-1 and TRBJ1-5; D gene ambiguous. V dropped 3 bases and J dropped 6 bases, with 12 bases sitting between them. Germline V gives CDR1 DFQATT, CDR2 SNEGSKA (reference sequence). The CDR3 totals 13 residues. CDR3 DNA, as far as it was read: TGCAGTGCTAGTAAGGCAGGATCTCAGCCC. Amino acid sequence: CSASKAGSQP. The whole CDR3 protein is CSASKAGSQPQHF.

A word on this clone: The read ends 3 residues before the CDR3 terminus; that terminus is restored from the germline J gene. The J gene is TRBJ1-5, the V gene TRBV11-2; 7 nucleotides line up with TRBD1. The trim removed 5 bases at V and 7 bases at J, leaving 8 bases unmatched. The CDR3 has 14 amino acids. CDR1 and CDR2 from the germline V gene are SGHAT and FQNNGV. This CDR3 is CASSNTGDGQPQHF. CDR3 DNA (partial): TGTGCCAGCAGCAATACAGGGGACGGACAGCCC.

Points on this clone: The observed sequence ends 3 residues before the CDR3 terminus, with the missing tail filled in from the germline J gene. This sequence joins TRBV20-1 and TRBJ1-1; D possibly corresponds to TRBD1 (5 bases). Trimming removed 5 bases from V and 2 bases from J, with 18 bases in between. CDR1 DFQATT and CDR2 SNEGSKA come from the germline V gene (reference sequence). The CDR3 has 15 amino acids. The CDR3 DNA, read in part, is TGCAGTGCTCCATATTTCCAGGGAAGCAACACTGAA. As protein: CSAPYFQGSNTE. The entire CDR3 sequence reads CSAPYFQGSNTEAFF.

Note on this clone: The observed sequence ends 3 residues before the CDR3 terminus, with the missing tail filled in from the germline J gene. This chain connects TRBV5-4 to TRBJ1-2; weak D call: TRBD1 (5 bases). Between the trimmed V and J ends, which lost 0 bases and 2 bases, there was a span of 8 bases. Germline values: CDR1 SGHNT, CDR2 YYREEE (reference sequence). The CDR3 has 14 residues. The part of the CDR3 DNA that was read is TGTGCCAGCAGCTTGGGAACAGGAAACTATGGC. Translated, it gives CASSLGTGNYG. The CDR3 in its entirety is CASSLGTGNYGYTF. The complete variable domain, with remaining parts taken from reference TRBV5-4 and TRBJ1-2, reads ETGVTQSPTHLIKTRGQQVTLRCSSQSGHNTVSWYQQALGQGPQFIFQYYREEENGRGNFPPRFSGLQFPNYSSELNVNALELDDSALYLCASSLGTGNYGYTFGSGTRLTVV.

The CDR3 DNA, read in part, is TGCGCCAGCAGTGATAGCGTTAATGAG. As protein: CASSDSVNE. The whole CDR3 sequence reads CASSDSVNEQFF. This rearrangement joins TRBV10-1 to TRBJ2-1; tentatively, D is TRBD2 (5 bases). The sequence runs out 3 residues before the end of the CDR3; the remainder is reconstructed from the germline J gene. Germline CDR1 reads WNHNN; CDR2 reads SYGVQD (reference sequence). The CDR3 contains 12 residues. Trimming removed 3 bases from V and 7 bases from J, with 7 bases in between.

Points on this clone: The CDR3 end falls 3 residues outside the read, so it is completed with the germline J gene. This sequence joins TRBV28 and TRBJ2-7; TRBD1 agrees at 12 bases. The CDR3 is 16 residues long. Germline CDR1 reads MDHEN; CDR2 reads SYDVKM. After removal of 5 bases from V and 1 base from J, the junction contained 6 bases not matched to a gene. Incomplete CDR3 DNA: TGTGCCAGCAGTGCTCCGGGACAGGGGGCTTCCTACGAG. This codes for CASSAPGQGASYE. The CDR3 in its entirety is CASSAPGQGASYEQYF.

Notes on this clone: The read gets to within 3 residues of the CDR3 end, and the germline J gene fills in the rest. The V call is TRBV14, the J call TRBJ1-2, with unresolved D. Per germline, CDR1 SGHDN and CDR2 FVKESK. The V and J ends lost 0 bases and 3 bases respectively, with 11 bases between them. The CDR3 covers 15 residues. CDR3 loop: CASSQDGLGYYGYTF. CDR3 bases read: TGTGCCAGCAGCCAAGATGGGCTCGGTTACTATGGC.

About this clone itself: The CDR3 end falls 3 residues outside the read, so it is completed with the germline J gene. The chain is built from TRBV6-2 or TRBV6-3 and TRBJ2-5; 10 bases align to TRBD2. This CDR3 comprises 16 residues. Germline CDR1 is MNHEY and CDR2 is SVGEGT. The V and J ends lost 4 bases and 0 bases, in that order; junction bases with no gene match: 5. The CDR3 reads CASSLGLAVYQETQYF. The sequenced part of the CDR3 DNA is TGTGCCAGCAGTTTAGGACTAGCGGTGTACCAAGAGACC.

Notes on this clone: The CDR3 goes on 3 residues after the read ends, and that part is filled in from the germline J gene. The genes are TRBV10-3 and TRBJ1-4, with D possibly being TRBD1 (5 bases). Germline CDR1 ENHRY, CDR2 SYGVKD. V was pared by 10 bases and J by 2 bases, with 11 bases between. CDR3 size: 13 residues. The chain's CDR3 is CATQGLTNEKLFF. The CDR3 bases that were read are TGTGCCACCCAGGGCCTTACTAATGAAAAA.

As for this clone: The CDR3 is cut off 3 residues early in the read; its end comes from the germline J gene. V and J are TRBV11-2 and TRBJ1-2, with D hard to call. The germline V gene has CDR1 SGHAT and CDR2 FQNNGV. This CDR3 region has 14 residues. Between the trimmed V and J ends, which lost 0 bases and 2 bases, there was a span of 7 bases. The CDR3 sequence is CASSLDRLNYGYTF. The CDR3 DNA, read in part, is TGTGCCAGCAGCTTAGACAGGCTAAACTATGGC. The full variable domain, in which reference TRBV11-2 and TRBJ1-2 provide the parts outside the CDR3, is EAGVAQSPRYKIIEKRQSVAFWCNPISGHATLYWYQQILGQGPKLLIQFQNNGVVDDSQLPKDRFSAERLKGVDSTLKIQPAKLEDSAVYLCASSLDRLNYGYTFGSGTRLTVV.

Remarks on this clone: Read sequence stops 3 residues before the CDR3 end, and the germline J gene provides the missing end. The gene calls are TRBV5-6 and TRBJ1-4; D unresolved. Germline CDR1 reads SGHDT; CDR2 reads YYEEEE. The CDR3 is made up of 15 amino acids. The chain's CDR3 is CASSLPGSVNSPLFF. Incomplete CDR3 DNA: TGTGCCAGCAGCCTGCCTGGTTCGGTTAATTCACCA.

CDR3 sequence reads: CASSTLAGPQHF. The part of the CDR3 DNA that was read is TGTGCCAGCAGTACCCTGGCGGGGCCC. This chain uses TRBV7-8 with TRBJ1-5, with D unclear. The read terminates 3 residues before the CDR3 end, so the remaining end is supplied by the germline J gene. Between the trimmed V and J ends, which lost 6 bases and 9 bases, there was a span of 12 bases. CDR3 length equals 12 residues. Germline lookup yields CDR1 SGHVS and CDR2 FQNEAQ.

A remark on this clone: The read comes to an end 3 residues before the CDR3 does, leaving the germline J gene to fill in the end. The chain carries TRBV2 and TRBJ1-6; D is unclear. From germline, CDR1 is SNHLY and CDR2 FYNNEI. The CDR3 contains 13 residues. The ends were cut back, 2 bases at V and 10 bases at J, with 9 bases in the middle. CDR3 residues: CASSEHGESPLHF. The DNA read from the CDR3 is TGTGCCAGCAGTGAACACGGTGAATCACCC.

Incomplete CDR3 DNA: TGTGCCATCAGTGAGGGGCGACAGGTGAAAACCGGGGAG. Translation gives CAISEGRQVKTGE. The whole CDR3 is CAISEGRQVKTGELFF. The genes are TRBV10-3 and TRBJ2-2, with D tentatively TRBD1 (6 bases). The CDR3 end lies 3 residues beyond the end of the read and is filled in from the germline J gene. The germline CDR1 and CDR2 sequences are ENHRY and SYGVKD. The CDR3 covers 16 residues. V was cut by 2 bases and J by 5 bases, with 15 bases left in between.

About this clone itself: Germline is not matched at one junction end, which may reflect a read error. Coverage ceases 3 residues before the CDR3 finishes, and the germline J gene fills in the end. Other DNA sequences in the same sample also yield this CDR3. This rearrangement joins TRBV18 to TRBJ1-3, with D maybe TRBD1 (5 bases). The CDR3 sequence is 16 residues long. CDR1 KGHSH and CDR2 LQKENI come from the germline V gene. The sequenced CDR3 bases are TGTGCCAGCTCACCAGAGGGGTTTTTCTCTGGAAACACG. Amino acids: CASSPEGFFSGNT. Given in full, the CDR3 is CASSPEGFFSGNTIYF.

On this clone: The CDR3 goes on 3 residues after the read ends, and that part is filled in from the germline J gene. This sequence joins TRBV20-1 and TRBJ2-3; 8 positions agree with TRBD1. The CDR3 length is 14 residues. Germline lookup yields CDR1 DFQATT and CDR2 SNEGSKA (reference sequence). V was pared by 4 bases and J by 3 bases, with 6 bases of the junction left unmatched. The CDR3 region is CSANGQGLTDTQYF. Partial CDR3 DNA: TGCAGTGCTAACGGACAGGGTTTAACAGATACG.

With regard to this clone: The CDR3 goes on 3 residues after the read ends, and that part is filled in from the germline J gene. The chain couples TRBV6-2 or TRBV6-3 to TRBJ2-1; the match to TRBD2 covers 7 bases. Germline-derived CDR1 and CDR2 are MNHEY and SVGEGT. The CDR3 has 15 residues. V trimming: 0 bases; J trimming: 9 bases; junction bases outside the gene matches: 8. The CDR3 loop is CASSYSGGRTGEQFF. The sequenced part of the CDR3 DNA is TGTGCCAGCAGTTACTCCGGCGGGAGAACGGGTGAG.